This entry features one T cell receptor beta chain sequence. Its antigen remains unidentified. This specimen belongs to a study of cytomegalovirus exposure and HLA in healthy donors. Nominally healthy donors were sampled, though unrecorded immune exposures were likely. Findings and caveats of the study: Segments of the TCR beta V type were, in most cases, productive about 87% or about 30% of the time in an earlier analysis. It emerged from a later analysis that several of the most significant clusters appeared to be linked to common viral pathogens.

A multiplex PCR was run with 60 Vbeta primers and 13 Jbeta primers. Sequenced by immunoSEQ multiplex PCR; TCRdb stores in-frame clones only, minus some. Among around 130,000 clones listed, 80% were seen once. The source is a woman aged 35 to 49 in good health and CMV-seronegative. Sequencing was performed on PBMCs.

CDR3 residues: CASRGGSPLHF. The CDR3 nucleotides are TGTGCCAGCAGGGGGGGATCACCCCTCCACTTT. The chain joins TRBV6-1 to TRBJ1-6; a possible D gene is TRBD1 (5 bases). Per the germline V gene, CDR1 is MNHNS and CDR2 is SASEGT. The V end lost 6 bases, the J end lost 10 bases, and 7 bases lay between the germline ends. The CDR3 totals 11 residues.